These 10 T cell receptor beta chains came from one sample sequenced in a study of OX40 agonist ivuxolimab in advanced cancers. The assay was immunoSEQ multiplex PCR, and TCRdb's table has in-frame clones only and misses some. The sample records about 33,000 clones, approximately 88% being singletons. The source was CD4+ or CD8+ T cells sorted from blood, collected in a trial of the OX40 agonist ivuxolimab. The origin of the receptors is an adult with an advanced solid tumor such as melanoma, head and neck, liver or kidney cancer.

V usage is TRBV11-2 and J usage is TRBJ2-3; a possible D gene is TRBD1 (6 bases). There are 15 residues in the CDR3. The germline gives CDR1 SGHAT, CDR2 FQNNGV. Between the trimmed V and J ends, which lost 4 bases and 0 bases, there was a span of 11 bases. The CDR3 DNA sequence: TGTGCCAGCAGCTCATACAGGGTTAGCACAGATACGCAGTATTTT. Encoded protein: CASSSYRVSTDTQYF.

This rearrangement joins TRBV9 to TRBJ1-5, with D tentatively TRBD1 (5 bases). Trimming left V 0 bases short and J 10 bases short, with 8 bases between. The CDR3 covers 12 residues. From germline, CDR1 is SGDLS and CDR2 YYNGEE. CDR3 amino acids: CASSVGGGPQHF. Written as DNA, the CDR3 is TGTGCCAGCAGCGTAGGGGGGGGACCCCAGCATTTT.

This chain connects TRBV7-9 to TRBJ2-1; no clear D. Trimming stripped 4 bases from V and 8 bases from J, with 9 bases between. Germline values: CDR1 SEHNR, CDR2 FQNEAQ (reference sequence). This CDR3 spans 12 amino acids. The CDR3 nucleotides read TGTGCCAGCAGCTATTCAAGCGATGAGCAGTTCTTC. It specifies CASSYSSDEQFF.

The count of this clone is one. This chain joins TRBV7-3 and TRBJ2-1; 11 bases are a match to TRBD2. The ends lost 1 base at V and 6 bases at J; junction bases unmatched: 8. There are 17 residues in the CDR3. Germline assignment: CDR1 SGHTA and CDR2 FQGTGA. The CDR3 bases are TGTGCCAGCAGCTTAAGTGGGACTAGCGGTGCAATCAATGAGCAGTTCTTC. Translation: CASSLSGTSGAINEQFF.

In DNA, the CDR3 is TGTGCCTGGAGTGTACCCGGGCTTTTGATGAATGGCTACACCTTC. It specifies CAWSVPGLLMNGYTF. V gene TRBV30 combines with J gene TRBJ1-2; D is unclear. Trimming left V 0 bases short and J 6 bases short, with 17 bases between. CDR3 length equals 15 residues. CDR1 is GTSNPN and CDR2 is SVGIG in the germline V gene (reference sequence).

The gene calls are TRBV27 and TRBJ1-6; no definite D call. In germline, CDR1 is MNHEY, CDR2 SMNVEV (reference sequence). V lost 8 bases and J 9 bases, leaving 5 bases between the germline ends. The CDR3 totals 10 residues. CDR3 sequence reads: CASGASPLHF. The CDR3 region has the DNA TGTGCCAGCGGTGCTTCACCCCTCCACTTT.

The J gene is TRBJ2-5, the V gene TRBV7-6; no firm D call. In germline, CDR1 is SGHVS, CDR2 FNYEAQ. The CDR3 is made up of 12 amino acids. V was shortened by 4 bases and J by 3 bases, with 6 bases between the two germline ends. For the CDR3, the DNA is TGTGCCAGCAGCTGGGCCGAAGAGACCCAGTACTTC. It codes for CASSWAEETQYF.

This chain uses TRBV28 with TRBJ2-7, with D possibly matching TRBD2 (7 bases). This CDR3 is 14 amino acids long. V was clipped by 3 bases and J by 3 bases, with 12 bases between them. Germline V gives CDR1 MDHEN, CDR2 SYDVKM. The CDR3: CASSFGGQVYEQYF. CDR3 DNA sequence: TGTGCCAGCAGTTTCGGGGGGCAGGTCTACGAGCAGTACTTC.

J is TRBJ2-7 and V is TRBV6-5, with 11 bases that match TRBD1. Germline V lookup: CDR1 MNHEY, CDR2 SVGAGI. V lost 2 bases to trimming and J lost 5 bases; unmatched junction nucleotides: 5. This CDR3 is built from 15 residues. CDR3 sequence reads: CASSYVGTGGHEQYF. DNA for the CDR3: TGTGCCAGCAGTTACGTCGGGACAGGGGGTCACGAGCAGTACTTC.

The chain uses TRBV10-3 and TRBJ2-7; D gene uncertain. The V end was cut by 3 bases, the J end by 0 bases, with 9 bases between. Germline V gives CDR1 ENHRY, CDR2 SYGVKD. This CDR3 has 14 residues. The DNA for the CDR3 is TGTGCCATCAGTGATTTCCCAAGCTCCTACGAGCAGTACTTC. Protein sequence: CAISDFPSSYEQYF.